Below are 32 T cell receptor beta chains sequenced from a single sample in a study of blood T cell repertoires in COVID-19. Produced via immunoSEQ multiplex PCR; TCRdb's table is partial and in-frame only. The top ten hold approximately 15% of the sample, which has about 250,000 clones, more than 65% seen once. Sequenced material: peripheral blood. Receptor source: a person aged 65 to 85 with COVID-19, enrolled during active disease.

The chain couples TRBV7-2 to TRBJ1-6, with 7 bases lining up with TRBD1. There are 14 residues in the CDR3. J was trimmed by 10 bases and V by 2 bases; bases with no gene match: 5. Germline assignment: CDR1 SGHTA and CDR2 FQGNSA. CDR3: CASSLSRGASPLHF. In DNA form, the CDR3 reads TGTGCCAGCAGCTTAAGCAGGGGGGCCTCACCCCTCCACTTT.

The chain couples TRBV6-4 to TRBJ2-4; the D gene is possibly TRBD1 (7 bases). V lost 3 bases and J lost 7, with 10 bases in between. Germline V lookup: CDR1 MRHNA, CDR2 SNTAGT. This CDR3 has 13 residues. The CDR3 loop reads CASSEQGRNIQYF. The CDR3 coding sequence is TGTGCCAGCAGTGAACAGGGGAGGAACATTCAGTACTTC.

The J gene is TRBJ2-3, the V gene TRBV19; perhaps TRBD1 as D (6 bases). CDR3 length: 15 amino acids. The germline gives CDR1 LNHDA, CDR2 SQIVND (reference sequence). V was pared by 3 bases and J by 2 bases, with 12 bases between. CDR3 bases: TGTGCCAGTAGTATGGGAACAGGGAACACAGATACGCAGTATTTT. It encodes CASSMGTGNTDTQYF.

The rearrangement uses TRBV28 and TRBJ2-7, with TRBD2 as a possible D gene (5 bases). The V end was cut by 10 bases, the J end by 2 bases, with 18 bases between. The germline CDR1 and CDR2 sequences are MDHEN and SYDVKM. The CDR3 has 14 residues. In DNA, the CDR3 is TGTGCCACCCTTGGAGGAGCGGATGCCTACGAGCAGTACTTC. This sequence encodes CATLGGADAYEQYF.

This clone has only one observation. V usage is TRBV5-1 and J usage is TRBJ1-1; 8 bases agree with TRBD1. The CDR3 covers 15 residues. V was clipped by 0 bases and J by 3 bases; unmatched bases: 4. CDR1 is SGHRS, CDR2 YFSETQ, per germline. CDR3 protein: CASSLAGTGHTEAFF. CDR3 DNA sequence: TGCGCCAGCAGCTTGGCCGGGACAGGCCACACTGAAGCTTTCTTT.

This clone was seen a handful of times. This CDR3 reads CASSLKETQYF. In DNA form, the CDR3 reads TGTGCCAGCAGTCTTAAAGAGACCCAGTACTTC. This chain joins TRBV12-3 or TRBV12-4 and TRBJ2-5; D gene uncertain. The ends were cut back, 5 bases at V and 3 bases at J, with 4 bases in the middle. The CDR3 runs 11 residues.

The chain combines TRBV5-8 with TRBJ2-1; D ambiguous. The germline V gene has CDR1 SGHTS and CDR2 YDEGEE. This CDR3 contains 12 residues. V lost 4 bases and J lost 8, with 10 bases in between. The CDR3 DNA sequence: TGTGCCAGCAGCCTGGACCGCGATGAGCAGTTCTTC. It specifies CASSLDRDEQFF.

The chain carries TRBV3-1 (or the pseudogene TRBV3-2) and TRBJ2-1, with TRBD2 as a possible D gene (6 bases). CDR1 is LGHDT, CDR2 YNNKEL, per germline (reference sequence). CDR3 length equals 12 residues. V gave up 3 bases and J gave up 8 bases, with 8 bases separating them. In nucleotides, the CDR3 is TGTGCCAGCAGCCACTTAGCGGATGAGCAGTTCTTC. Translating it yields CASSHLADEQFF.

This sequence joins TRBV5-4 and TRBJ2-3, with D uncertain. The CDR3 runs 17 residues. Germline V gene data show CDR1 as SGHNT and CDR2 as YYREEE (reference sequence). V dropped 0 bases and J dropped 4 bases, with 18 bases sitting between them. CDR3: CASSLGSISPISDTQYF. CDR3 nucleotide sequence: TGTGCCAGCAGCTTGGGTTCTATAAGCCCCATCTCAGATACGCAGTATTTT.

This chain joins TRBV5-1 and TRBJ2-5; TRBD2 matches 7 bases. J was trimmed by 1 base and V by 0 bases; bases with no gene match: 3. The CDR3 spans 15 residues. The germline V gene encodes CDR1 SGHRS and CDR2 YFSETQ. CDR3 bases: TGCGCCAGCAGCTTGGGTGGCGGGAGCCAAGAGACCCAGTACTTC. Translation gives CASSLGGGSQETQYF.

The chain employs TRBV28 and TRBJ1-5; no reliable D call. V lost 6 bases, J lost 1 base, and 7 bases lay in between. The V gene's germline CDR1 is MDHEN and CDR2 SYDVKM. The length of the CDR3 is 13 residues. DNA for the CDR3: TGTGCCAGCAGACATCAGAGCAATCAGCCCCAGCATTTT. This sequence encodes CASRHQSNQPQHF.

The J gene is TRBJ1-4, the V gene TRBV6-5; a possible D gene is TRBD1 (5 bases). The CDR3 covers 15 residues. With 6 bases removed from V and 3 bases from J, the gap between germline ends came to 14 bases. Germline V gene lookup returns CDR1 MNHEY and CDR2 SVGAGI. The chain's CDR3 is CASRRGTSANEKLFF. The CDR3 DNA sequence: TGTGCCAGCAGACGGGGGACTTCGGCTAATGAAAAACTGTTTTTT.

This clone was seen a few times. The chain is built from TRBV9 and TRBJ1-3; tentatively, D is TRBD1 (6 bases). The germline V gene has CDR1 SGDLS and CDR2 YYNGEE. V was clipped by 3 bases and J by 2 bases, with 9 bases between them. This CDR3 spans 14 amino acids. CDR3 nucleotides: TGTGCCAGCAGCGCACAGGGAGCTGGAAACACCATATATTTT. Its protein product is CASSAQGAGNTIYF.

The CDR3 DNA reads as TGTGCCAGCAGTAAGTCAGGGGGGAACAATCAGCCCCAGCATTTT. Encoded protein: CASSKSGGNNQPQHF. The chain has TRBV6-5 and TRBJ1-5; 7 nucleotides match TRBD1. The junction had 7 bases not matched to a gene; V was cut back by 5 bases and J by 3 bases. Per the germline V gene, CDR1 is MNHEY and CDR2 is SVGAGI. There are 15 residues in the CDR3.

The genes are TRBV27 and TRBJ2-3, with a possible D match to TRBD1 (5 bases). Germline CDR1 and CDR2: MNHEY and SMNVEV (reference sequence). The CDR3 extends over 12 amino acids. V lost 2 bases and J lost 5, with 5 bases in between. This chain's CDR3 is CASSLRGDTQYF. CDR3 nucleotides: TGTGCCAGCAGTTTAAGGGGAGATACGCAGTATTTT.

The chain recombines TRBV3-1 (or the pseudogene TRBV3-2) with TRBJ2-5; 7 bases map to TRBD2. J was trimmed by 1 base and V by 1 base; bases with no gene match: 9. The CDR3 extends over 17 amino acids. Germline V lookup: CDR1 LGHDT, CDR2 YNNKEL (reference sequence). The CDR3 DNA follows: TGTGCCAGCAGCCAAGGCGTTTCGGGAGGAGGCCAAGAGACCCAGTACTTC. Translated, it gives CASSQGVSGGGQETQYF.

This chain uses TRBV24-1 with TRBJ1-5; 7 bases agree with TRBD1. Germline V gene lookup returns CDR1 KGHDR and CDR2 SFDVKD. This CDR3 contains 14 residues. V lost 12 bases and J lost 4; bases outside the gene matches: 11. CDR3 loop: CASGRTGDNQPQHF. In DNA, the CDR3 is TGTGCCTCTGGCCGGACAGGCGATAATCAGCCCCAGCATTTT.

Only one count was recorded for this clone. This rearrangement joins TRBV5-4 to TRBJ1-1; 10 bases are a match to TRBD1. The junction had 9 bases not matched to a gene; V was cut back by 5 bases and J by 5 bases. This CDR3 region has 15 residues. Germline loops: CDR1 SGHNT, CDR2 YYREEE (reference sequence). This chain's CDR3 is CASSRDRGILTEAFF. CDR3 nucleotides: TGTGCCAGCAGTCGGGACAGGGGAATTTTAACTGAAGCTTTCTTT.

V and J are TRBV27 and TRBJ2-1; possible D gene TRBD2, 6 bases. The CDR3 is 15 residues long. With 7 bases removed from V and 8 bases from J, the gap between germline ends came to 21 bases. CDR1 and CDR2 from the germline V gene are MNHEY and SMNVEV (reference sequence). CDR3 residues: CASKRAFSGSYEQFF. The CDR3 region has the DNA TGTGCCAGCAAGAGAGCGTTTAGCGGTAGTTATGAGCAGTTCTTC.

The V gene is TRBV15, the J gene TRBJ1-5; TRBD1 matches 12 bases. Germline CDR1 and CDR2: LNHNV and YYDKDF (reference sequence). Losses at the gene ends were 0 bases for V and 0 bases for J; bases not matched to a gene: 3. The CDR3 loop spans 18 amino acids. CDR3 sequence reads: CATSREGQGASSNQPQHF. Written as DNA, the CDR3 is TGTGCCACCAGCAGAGAGGGACAGGGGGCAAGTAGCAATCAGCCCCAGCATTTT.

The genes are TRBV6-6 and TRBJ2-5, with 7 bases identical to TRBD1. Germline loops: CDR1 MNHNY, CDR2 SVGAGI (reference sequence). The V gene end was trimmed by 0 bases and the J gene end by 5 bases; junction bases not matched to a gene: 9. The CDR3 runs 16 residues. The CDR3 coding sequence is TGTGCCAGCAGTTACTCCCTCGACAGGGTTGGGGAGACCCAGTACTTC. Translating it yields CASSYSLDRVGETQYF.

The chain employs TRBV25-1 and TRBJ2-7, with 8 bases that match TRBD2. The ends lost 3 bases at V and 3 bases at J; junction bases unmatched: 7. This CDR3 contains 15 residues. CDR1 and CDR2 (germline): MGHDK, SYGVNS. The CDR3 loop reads CASSDSRGVNYEQYF. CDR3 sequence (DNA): TGTGCCAGCAGTGATTCGCGGGGGGTAAACTACGAGCAGTACTTC.

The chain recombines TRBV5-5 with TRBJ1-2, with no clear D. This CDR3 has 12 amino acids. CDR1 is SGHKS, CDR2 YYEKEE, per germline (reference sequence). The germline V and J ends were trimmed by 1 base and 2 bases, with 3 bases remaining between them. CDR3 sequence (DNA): TGTGCCAGCAGCTTGACAAACTATGGCTACACCTTC. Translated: CASSLTNYGYTF.

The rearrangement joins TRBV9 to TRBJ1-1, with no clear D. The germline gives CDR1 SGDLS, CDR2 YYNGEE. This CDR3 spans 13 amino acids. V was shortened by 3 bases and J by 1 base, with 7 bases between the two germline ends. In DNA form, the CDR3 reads TGTGCCAGCAGCGATACACCGAACACTGAAGCTTTCTTT. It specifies CASSDTPNTEAFF. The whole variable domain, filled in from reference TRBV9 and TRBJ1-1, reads DSGVTQTPKHLITATGQRVTLRCSPRSGDLSVYWYQQSLDQGLQFLIQYYNGEERAKGNILERFSAQQFPDLHSELNLSSLELGDSALYFCASSDTPNTEAFFGQGTRLTVV.

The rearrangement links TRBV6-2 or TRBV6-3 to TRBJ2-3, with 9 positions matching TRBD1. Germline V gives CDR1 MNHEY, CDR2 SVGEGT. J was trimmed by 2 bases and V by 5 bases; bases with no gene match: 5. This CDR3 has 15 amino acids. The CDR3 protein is CASSTWTGATDTQYF. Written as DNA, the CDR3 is TGTGCCAGCAGTACGTGGACAGGGGCCACAGATACGCAGTATTTT.

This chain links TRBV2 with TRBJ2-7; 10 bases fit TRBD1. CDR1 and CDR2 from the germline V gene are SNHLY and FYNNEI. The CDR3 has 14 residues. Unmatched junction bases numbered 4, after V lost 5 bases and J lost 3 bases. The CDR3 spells CASSRQGAGYEQYF. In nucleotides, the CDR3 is TGTGCCAGCAGTCGACAGGGGGCGGGCTACGAGCAGTACTTC.

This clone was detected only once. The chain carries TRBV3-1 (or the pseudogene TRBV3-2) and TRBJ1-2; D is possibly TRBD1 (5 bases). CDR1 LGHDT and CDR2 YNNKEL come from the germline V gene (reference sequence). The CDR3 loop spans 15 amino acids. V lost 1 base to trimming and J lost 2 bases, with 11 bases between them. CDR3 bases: TGTGCCAGCAGCCAAGGGGGCCAGGGAAACTATGGCTACACCTTC. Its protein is CASSQGGQGNYGYTF.

CDR3: CASSQLGGGTDTQYF. CDR3 nucleotides: TGCGCCAGCAGCCAACTGGGGGGAGGCACAGATACGCAGTATTTT. The chain carries TRBV4-1 and TRBJ2-3, with D possibly matching TRBD2 (6 bases). The germline gives CDR1 MGHRA, CDR2 YSYEKL. V lost 2 bases and J lost 1, with 10 bases in between. CDR3 size: 15 residues.

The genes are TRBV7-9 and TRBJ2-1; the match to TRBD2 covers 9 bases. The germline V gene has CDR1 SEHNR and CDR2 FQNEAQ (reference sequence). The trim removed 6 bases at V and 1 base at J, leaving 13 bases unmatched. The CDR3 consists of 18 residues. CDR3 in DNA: TGTGCCAGCAGTTCTAAGGCCCTAGCGGGGTCTTCCTACAATGAGCAGTTCTTC. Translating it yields CASSSKALAGSSYNEQFF.

The CDR3 DNA reads TGCGCCAGCAGCCTGGACAGGGGCCTTAGCGATGAGCAGTTCTTC. Protein: CASSLDRGLSDEQFF. The chain links TRBV5-1 to TRBJ2-1; 9 bases match TRBD1. The CDR3 contains 15 residues. Germline V CDR1 and CDR2: SGHRS, YFSETQ. The trim removed 4 bases at V and 8 bases at J, leaving 10 bases unmatched.

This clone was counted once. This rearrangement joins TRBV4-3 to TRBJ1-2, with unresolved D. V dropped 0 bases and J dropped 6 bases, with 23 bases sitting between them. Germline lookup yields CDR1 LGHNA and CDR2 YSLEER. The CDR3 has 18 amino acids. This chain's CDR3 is CASSQDLAGWPAVNGYTF. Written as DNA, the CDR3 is TGCGCCAGCAGCCAAGATCTGGCAGGCTGGCCCGCTGTAAATGGCTACACCTTC.

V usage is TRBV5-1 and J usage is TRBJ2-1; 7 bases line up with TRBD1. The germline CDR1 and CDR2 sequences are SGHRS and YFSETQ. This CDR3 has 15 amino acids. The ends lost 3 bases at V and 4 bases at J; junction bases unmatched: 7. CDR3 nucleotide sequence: TGCGCCAGCAGCTCTCGACAGGGTATATACAATGAGCAGTTCTTC. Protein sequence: CASSSRQGIYNEQFF. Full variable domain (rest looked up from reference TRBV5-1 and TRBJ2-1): KAGVTQTPRYLIKTRGQQVTLSCSPISGHRSVSWYQQTPGQGLQFLFEYFSETQRNKGNFPGRFSGRQFSNSRSEMNVSTLELGDSALYLCASSSRQGIYNEQFFGPGTRLTVL.